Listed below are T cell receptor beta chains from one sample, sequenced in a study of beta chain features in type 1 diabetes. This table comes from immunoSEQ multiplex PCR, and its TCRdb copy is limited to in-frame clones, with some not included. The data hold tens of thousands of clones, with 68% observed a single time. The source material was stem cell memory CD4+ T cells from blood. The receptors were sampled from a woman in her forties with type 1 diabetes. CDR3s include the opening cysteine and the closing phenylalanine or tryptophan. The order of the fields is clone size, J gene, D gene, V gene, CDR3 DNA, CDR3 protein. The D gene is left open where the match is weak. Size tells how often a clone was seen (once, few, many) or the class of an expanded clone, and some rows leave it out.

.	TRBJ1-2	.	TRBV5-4	TGTGCCAGCAGCTTGACGGTTACTGAGGGCTACACCTTC	CASSLTVTEGYTF
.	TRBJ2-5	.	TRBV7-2	TGTGCCAGCAGCCCCACCGGGGGGACCCAGTACTTC	CASSPTGGTQYF
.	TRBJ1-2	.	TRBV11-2	TGTGCCAGCAGCTTAGCTCCGGGAAGCTATGGCTACACCTTC	CASSLAPGSYGYTF
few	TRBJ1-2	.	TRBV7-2	TGTGCCAGCACTAAAGGCGGCTTTAACTATGGCTACACCTTC	CASTKGGFNYGYTF
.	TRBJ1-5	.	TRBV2	TGTGCCAGCAGTGAAAATAGCGGGGACGGCAATCAGCCCCAGCATTTT	CASSENSGDGNQPQHF
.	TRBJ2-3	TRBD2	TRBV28	TGTGCCAGCAGACTAGCGGGGGGACTCACAGATACGCAGTATTTT	CASRLAGGLTDTQYF
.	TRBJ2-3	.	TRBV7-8	TGTGCCAGCAGCTTAGAACAGGGCGCAGATACGCAGTATTTT	CASSLEQGADTQYF
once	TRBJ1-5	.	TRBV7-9	TGTGCCAGCAGCTTAACGACGGGTAATCAGCCCCAGCATTTT	CASSLTTGNQPQHF
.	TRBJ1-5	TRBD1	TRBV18	TGTGCCAGCTCAACCGGGACAGGATATCAGCCCCAGCATTTT	CASSTGTGYQPQHF
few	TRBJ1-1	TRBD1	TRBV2	TGTGCCAGCAGGCTTACAGGGGGAACTGAAGCTTTCTTT	CASRLTGGTEAFF
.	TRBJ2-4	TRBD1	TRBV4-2	TGTGCCAGCAGCCAAGGGACAGGGGGGAGATCGAGCATTCAGTACTTC	CASSQGTGGRSSIQYF
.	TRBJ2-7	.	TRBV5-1	TGCGCCAGCAGCTTCAACAGGGTCGAGCAGTACTTC	CASSFNRVEQYF
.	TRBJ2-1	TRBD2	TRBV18	TGTGCCAGCTCACCGGGACTAGGAATGGGTGAGCAGTTCTTC	CASSPGLGMGEQFF
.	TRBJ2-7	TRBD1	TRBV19	TGTGCCAGTAGTCTTCCGGGACAGAGCCTTTACGAGCAGTACTTC	CASSLPGQSLYEQYF
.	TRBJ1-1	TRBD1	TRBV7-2	TGTGCCAGCAGCCCAACAGGGGCTGAAGCTTTCTTT	CASSPTGAEAFF
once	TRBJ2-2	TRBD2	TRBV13	TGTGCCAGCATCCTAGCGGGGAACACCGGGGAGCTGTTTTTT	CASILAGNTGELFF
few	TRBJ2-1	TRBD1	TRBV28	TGTGCCAGCAGTCCACGCCGACCGGGACAGGGGGCGACCAATGAGCAGTTCTTC	CASSPRRPGQGATNEQFF
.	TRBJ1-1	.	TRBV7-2	TGTGCCAGCAGCTCCTCCCTCCGAGGTGTAGGAATCGTCTTT	CASSSSLRGVGIVF